This T cell receptor (beta chain) came from a study of blood T cell repertoires in COVID-19. Study details: Samples representing acute and convalescent COVID-19 were sourced from the United States, Italy and Spain.

Here immunoSEQ multiplex PCR was the method, and the copy in TCRdb shows in-frame clones only, minus some. Of more than 50,000 clones listed, just over 90% were seen once; the top ten hold about 8.6%. Between the trimmed V and J ends, which lost 2 bases and 2 bases, there was a span of 7 bases. There are 14 residues in the CDR3. The germline V gene has CDR1 LGHDT and CDR2 YNNKEL (reference sequence). The chain uses TRBV3-1 (or the pseudogene TRBV3-2) and TRBJ1-3; D unresolved. The sequence was collected from a woman between 40 and 55 years old with active COVID-19. Sequencing was carried out using peripheral blood. The DNA for the CDR3 is TGTGCCAGCAGCCAACCGGGAGCTGGAAACACCATATATTTT. This translates into CASSQPGAGNTIYF.